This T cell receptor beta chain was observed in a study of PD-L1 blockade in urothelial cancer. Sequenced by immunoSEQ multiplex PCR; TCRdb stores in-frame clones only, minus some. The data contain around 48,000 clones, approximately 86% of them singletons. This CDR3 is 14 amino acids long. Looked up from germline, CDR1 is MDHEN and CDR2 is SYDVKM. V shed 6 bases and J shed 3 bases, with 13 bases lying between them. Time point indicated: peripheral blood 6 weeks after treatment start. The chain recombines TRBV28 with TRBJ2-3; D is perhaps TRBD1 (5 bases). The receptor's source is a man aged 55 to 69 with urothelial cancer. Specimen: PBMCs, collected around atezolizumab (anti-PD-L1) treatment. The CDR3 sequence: CASSLGQGTDTQYF. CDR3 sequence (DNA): TGTGCCAGCAGCCTAGGGCAGGGAACAGATACGCAGTATTTT.